A selection of T cell receptor beta chains follows, all from one sample in a study of cytomegalovirus exposure and HLA in healthy donors. Assay: immunoSEQ multiplex PCR; the TCRdb copy retains only in-frame clones and omits some. This table holds approximately 45,000 clones. The material sequenced was PBMCs. These receptors all come from a woman aged 40 to 50 in good health and CMV-seronegative. The CDR3 runs from the conserved cysteine through the conserved F or W. Fields, in order: D gene, V gene, clone size, J gene, CDR3 protein, CDR3 DNA. A D gene is named only where the DNA matches it firmly. Clone sizes are given selectively: once, few, many, or a class where the clone is expanded.

.	TRBV2	.	TRBJ2-7	CASSDPRVQTGKDLF	TGTGCCAGCAGTGACCCAAGGGTGCAAACAGGGAAGGACCTCTTC
TRBD1	TRBV7-2	.	TRBJ2-7	CASSLGTGKTYEQYF	TGTGCCAGCAGCTTAGGGACAGGGAAGACCTACGAGCAGTACTTC
.	TRBV2	.	TRBJ2-7	CASGSSRSYEQYF	TGTGCCAGCGGGTCAAGCAGGTCCTACGAGCAGTACTTC
TRBD1	TRBV13	.	TRBJ1-1	CASSFRTGTIAEAFF	TGTGCCAGCAGCTTTAGGACAGGGACTATCGCTGAAGCTTTCTTT
TRBD2	TRBV11-2	.	TRBJ2-5	CASSQGTSGGEAQYF	TGTGCCAGCAGCCAAGGGACTAGCGGGGGGGAGGCCCAGTACTTC
TRBD2	TRBV4-3	.	TRBJ2-1	CASSQANGLAGYNEQFF	TGCGCCAGCAGCCAAGCAAACGGACTAGCGGGCTACAATGAGCAGTTCTTC
.	TRBV29-1	.	TRBJ1-2	CSVDRGDGYTF	TGCAGCGTTGACCGGGGGGATGGCTACACCTTC
.	TRBV6-5	.	TRBJ1-2	CASSYSINGGYGYTF	TGTGCCAGCAGTTACTCGATTAACGGGGGCTATGGCTACACCTTC
.	TRBV14	.	TRBJ2-4	CASSQGAGGIYIQYF	TGTGCCAGCAGCCAAGGTGCAGGGGGGATTTACATTCAGTACTTC
.	TRBV9	.	TRBJ1-3	CASSGAGPIFSGNTIYF	TGTGCCAGCAGCGGGGCAGGGCCCATCTTCTCTGGAAACACCATATATTTT
.	TRBV13	.	TRBJ2-3	CASSLLGGDTQYF	TGTGCCAGCAGCCTCCTAGGGGGAGATACGCAGTATTTT
.	TRBV19	.	TRBJ1-5	CASTPQVRNQPQHF	TGTGCCAGTACCCCCCAGGTCCGCAATCAGCCCCAGCATTTT
.	TRBV19	.	TRBJ2-7	CASSGQFPSYEQYF	TGTGCCAGTAGTGGCCAGTTCCCCTCCTACGAGCAGTACTTC
.	TRBV7-3	.	TRBJ2-3	CASSPDRARTDTQYF	TGTGCCAGCAGCCCCGACAGAGCGCGGACAGATACGCAGTATTTT
.	TRBV27	.	TRBJ1-5	CASSLSAPVQPQHF	TGTGCCAGCAGTTTATCGGCCCCTGTCCAGCCCCAGCATTTT
.	TRBV13	.	TRBJ1-2	CASSLGRTGSKYGYTF	TGTGCCAGCAGCTTAGGCCGAACAGGGAGTAAATATGGCTACACCTTC
TRBD2	TRBV9	.	TRBJ2-3	CASSARSGGHKDKQYF	TGTGCCAGCAGCGCCCGTAGCGGGGGGCACAAGGATAAGCAGTATTTT
TRBD2	TRBV30	.	TRBJ2-3	CAWSVGKAGTDTQYF	TGTGCCTGGAGTGTAGGGAAAGCGGGAACAGATACGCAGTATTTT
.	TRBV12-5	.	TRBJ1-4	CASGLRQGEKLFF	TGTGCTAGTGGTTTGAGGCAGGGTGAAAAACTGTTTTTT
.	TRBV6-1	.	TRBJ1-5	CASSTTGRDQPQHF	TGTGCCAGCAGTACCACAGGGAGGGACCAGCCCCAGCATTTT
TRBD1	TRBV6-5	.	TRBJ2-7	CASSYPGQGIYEQYF	TGTGCCAGCAGTTACCCGGGACAGGGAATCTACGAGCAGTACTTC
TRBD2	TRBV5-1	.	TRBJ2-7	CASSFSSGGVYEQYF	TGCGCCAGCAGCTTCTCCAGCGGGGGTGTTTACGAGCAGTACTTC
.	TRBV29-1	.	TRBJ1-1	CSVEGEGGGAFF	TGCAGCGTTGAGGGGGAGGGCGGAGGCGCTTTCTTT
.	TRBV19	.	TRBJ2-2	CASSPLGAGATSTGELVF	TGTGCCAGTAGTCCCCTGGGGGCAGGGGCAACGAGTACCGGGGAGCTGGTTTTT
TRBD2	TRBV10-3	medium-sized	TRBJ2-1	CAISSRGGGALGQFF	TGTGCCATCAGCTCCCGGGGCGGGGGGGCCTTAGGGCAGTTCTTC
.	TRBV29-1	.	TRBJ1-1	CSVDRDTEAFF	TGCAGCGTTGACAGGGACACTGAAGCTTTCTTT
TRBD2	TRBV7-3	.	TRBJ2-2	CASSTGLAAGELFF	TGTGCCAGCAGCACAGGACTAGCGGCCGGGGAGCTGTTTTTT
.	TRBV7-2	.	TRBJ2-7	CASSISGDYEQYF	TGTGCCAGCAGCATCTCAGGGGACTACGAGCAGTACTTC
.	TRBV2	.	TRBJ2-5	CASRREETQYF	TGTGCCAGCAGGAGAGAAGAGACCCAGTACTTC
.	TRBV5-1	.	TRBJ2-1	CASSPNNEQFF	TGCGCCAGCAGCCCCAACAATGAGCAGTTCTTC
.	TRBV28	.	TRBJ1-4	CASSLKRTNEKLFF	TGTGCCAGCAGTTTAAAGCGAACTAATGAAAAACTGTTTTTT